The 19 T cell receptor beta chains listed next were all sequenced from one sample in a study of type 1 regulatory T cells. TCRdb called the reads again in MiXCR, with one record for every CDR3 protein. The sample records about 74,000 distinct CDR3 sequences, roughly 60% being singletons. Antigens of these TCRs are unknown. Sequenced input: cultured T cells, either the whole culture or a sorted T cell fraction (not recorded which). The subset denotes: Tr1-enriched cell product generated in vitro against host alloantigens. These receptors originate from a human donor in good health.

The rearrangement uses TRBV3-1 and TRBJ2-3; 7 bases map to TRBD1. Per germline, CDR1 LGHDT and CDR2 YNNKEL (reference sequence). The CDR3 consists of 16 residues. J lost 0 bases, V lost 4 bases, and 7 bases had no gene match. The CDR3 protein is CASSPRDSKSTDTQYF. The CDR3 bases are TGTGCCAGCAGCCCTAGGGACAGCAAGAGCACAGATACGCAGTATTTT.

The V call is TRBV5-6, the J call TRBJ2-3, with TRBD1 matching over 7 bases. There are 14 residues in the CDR3. J lost 3 bases, V lost 0 bases, and 1 base had no gene match. Looked up from germline, CDR1 is SGHDT and CDR2 is YYEEEE. CDR3 in amino acids: CASSLAGGTDTQYF. The CDR3 DNA reads TGTGCCAGCAGCTTGGCAGGGGGTACAGATACGCAGTATTTT.

This clonotype was seen a handful of times. The chain joins TRBV12-3 or TRBV12-4 to TRBJ2-7; D remains ambiguous. The ends were cut back, 6 bases at V and 1 base at J, with 19 bases in the middle. This CDR3 has 16 amino acids. The CDR3 loop reads CASSLNGQKTSYEQYF. The CDR3 DNA reads as TGTGCCAGCAGCCTAAATGGGCAGAAGACATCCTACGAGCAGTACTTC.

As for this clonotype: An end of the junction does not agree with germline; a read error may underlie this. This chain links TRBV20-1 with TRBJ1-1, with no clear D. The CDR3 runs to 13 residues. Germline V gene sequence: CDR1 DFQATT, CDR2 SNEGSKA (reference sequence). The CDR3 loop reads CSARVQMNTEALF. CDR3 nucleotides: TGCAGTGCTAGAGTACAGATGAACACTGAAGCTTTATTT.

The chain joins TRBV5-1 to TRBJ2-1; D is perhaps TRBD1 (6 bases). CDR3 length: 13 residues. Trimming cost V 0 bases and J 10 bases, with 11 bases left between them. Germline CDR1 reads SGHRS; CDR2 reads YFSETQ. The CDR3 bases are TGCGCCAGCAGCTTGGACAGGGTTGGGGAGCAGTTCTTC. This translates into CASSLDRVGEQFF.

The chain recombines TRBV18 with TRBJ1-3; D may be TRBD1 (5 bases). The CDR3 has 14 residues. V was pared by 1 base and J by 1 base, with 5 bases between. Germline CDR1 is KGHSH and CDR2 is LQKENI. CDR3 residues: CASSPQGSGNTIYF. For the CDR3, the DNA is TGTGCCAGCTCACCACAGGGGTCTGGAAACACCATATATTTT.

This clonotype turned up a few times. This chain connects TRBV20-1 to TRBJ2-1; D unclear. From germline, CDR1 is DFQATT and CDR2 SNEGSKA (reference sequence). CDR3 length: 14 amino acids. Between the trimmed V and J ends, which lost 6 bases and 0 bases, there was a span of 12 bases. The CDR3, as DNA: TGCAGTGCGAGTGCGATAAACTCCTACAATGAGCAGTTCTTC. Translation gives CSASAINSYNEQFF.

Only a few counts were recorded for this clonotype. The CDR3 sequence is CASSANVGNTIYF. In DNA form, the CDR3 reads TGTGCCAGCTCAGCCAACGTAGGGAACACCATATATTTT. The gene calls are TRBV18 and TRBJ1-3, with D hard to call. Germline values: CDR1 KGHSH, CDR2 LQKENI. This CDR3 comprises 13 residues. Trimming stripped 5 bases from V and 7 bases from J, with 12 bases between.

The chain links TRBV12-3 or TRBV12-4 to TRBJ2-1; D is perhaps TRBD2 (5 bases). The length of the CDR3 is 16 residues. The V and J ends lost 6 bases and 1 base respectively, with 16 bases between them. CDR3 sequence: CASSIFGEFSYNEQFF. CDR3 coding DNA: TGTGCCAGCAGCATATTCGGGGAGTTTTCCTACAATGAGCAGTTCTTC.

The CDR3 sequence: CASSDGRGWTSYEQYF. CDR3 nucleotide sequence: TGTGCCAGCAGTGACGGACGGGGGTGGACATCCTACGAGCAGTACTTC. V and J are TRBV25-1 and TRBJ2-7; weak D call: TRBD2 (6 bases). This CDR3 is 16 amino acids long. From germline, CDR1 is MGHDK and CDR2 SYGVNS. V lost 3 bases, J lost 1 base, and 16 bases lay in between.

Concerning this clonotype: Germline is not matched at one junction end, which may reflect a read error. The rearrangement joins TRBV4-3 to TRBJ2-5; D might be TRBD1 (6 bases). CDR3 length: 13 amino acids. CDR1 and CDR2 from the germline V gene are LGHNA and YSLEER. In DNA form, the CDR3 reads TGCGCCAGCAGCCAACTCAGGGGTGAGACCCAGGACTTC. Translation: CASSQLRGETQDF.

There are a few counts of this clonotype. This chain joins TRBV6-6 and TRBJ2-1; D not certain. Per the germline V gene, CDR1 is MNHNY and CDR2 is SVGAGI (reference sequence). The CDR3 totals 15 residues. V was pared by 0 bases and J by 3 bases, with 9 bases between. Here the CDR3 DNA reads TGTGCCAGCAGTTACTCCCTCGGTATCTACAATGAGCAGTTCTTC. As protein: CASSYSLGIYNEQFF.

This clonotype was seen just once. This sequence joins TRBV5-1 and TRBJ2-2; the D is unclear. V was trimmed by 1 base and J by 1 base, leaving 2 bases between them. This CDR3 has 13 amino acids. Germline V CDR1 and CDR2: SGHRS, YFSETQ. The CDR3 here is CASSLWNTGELFF. CDR3 nucleotides: TGCGCCAGCAGCTTGTGGAACACCGGGGAGCTGTTTTTT.

This clonotype has a handful of counts. This chain uses TRBV7-9 with TRBJ2-1, with no clear D. Trimming took 3 bases from V and 3 from J, leaving 6 bases between them. CDR3 size: 13 residues. Looked up from germline, CDR1 is SEHNR and CDR2 is FQNEAQ (reference sequence). CDR3 DNA sequence: TGTGCCAGCAGCTTCGGCCGCTACAATGAGCAGTTCTTC. It specifies CASSFGRYNEQFF.

This clonotype was detected only a few times. The rearrangement uses TRBV6-6 and TRBJ1-1; D is undetermined. The CDR3 is 12 residues long. Germline assignment: CDR1 MNHNY and CDR2 SVGAGI (reference sequence). V shed 2 bases and J shed 8 bases, with 9 bases lying between them. The CDR3 bases are TGTGCCAGCAGTTACCGGGAGTCGGAAGCTTTCTTT. Its protein is CASSYRESEAFF.

The chain has TRBV7-9 and TRBJ2-5; 7 bases match TRBD2. In germline, CDR1 is SEHNR, CDR2 FQNEAQ (reference sequence). CDR3 length: 14 residues. V lost 0 bases, J lost 4 bases, and 2 bases stayed unmatched. The CDR3: CASSLAGGIETQYF. The CDR3 nucleotides are TGTGCCAGCAGCTTAGCGGGAGGGATAGAGACCCAGTACTTC. The full variable domain, its missing parts supplied by reference TRBV7-9 and TRBJ2-5, is DTGVSQNPRHKITKRGQNVTFRCDPISEHNRLYWYRQTLGQGPEFLTYFQNEAQLEKSRLLSDRFSAERPKGSFSTLEIQRTEQGDSAMYLCASSLAGGIETQYFGPGTRLLVL.

V is TRBV18 and J is TRBJ2-2; no clear D. The V gene's germline CDR1 is KGHSH and CDR2 LQKENI. This CDR3 contains 16 residues. V was shortened by 6 bases and J by 5 bases, with 19 bases between the two germline ends. The CDR3 spells CASSPERSPRTGELFF. The CDR3 nucleotides read TGTGCCAGCTCCCCAGAAAGGAGTCCTAGGACCGGGGAGCTGTTTTTT.

The chain has TRBV30 and TRBJ2-1; 9 bases are shared with TRBD2. Germline assignment: CDR1 GTSNPN and CDR2 SVGIG (reference sequence). This CDR3 comprises 13 residues. V dropped 4 bases and J dropped 12; count of bases not matched to a gene: 10. As DNA, the CDR3 is TGTGCCTGGAACCAAGCGGGAGGCATGACGCAGTTCTTC. Amino acids: CAWNQAGGMTQFF.

This sequence joins TRBV29-1 and TRBJ1-1; possible D gene TRBD1, 5 bases. Germline CDR1 and CDR2: SQVTM and ANQGSEA. This CDR3 comprises 12 residues. Trimming took off 6 bases at V and 2 bases at J, with 10 bases between the two ends. Written as DNA, the CDR3 is TGCAGCGTCTACGGGGGTAACACTGAAGCTTTCTTT. Translation: CSVYGGNTEAFF.